This TCR beta chain emerged from a study of blood T cell repertoires in COVID-19. In the study overall: PBMCs, B-cell-depleted T cells, or T cells provided the cDNA or gDNA that made up the material.

CDR3 length: 16 residues. Germline CDR1 SQVTM, CDR2 ANQGSEA. In the source study's methods: Amplification of reference gene primers provided the estimated nucleated cell counts. Here immunoSEQ multiplex PCR was the method, and the copy in TCRdb shows in-frame clones only, minus some. V, J and clone size are taken as reported in that table, and D and trimming were inferred from the DNA itself. The repertoire has roughly 140,000 clones, 75% to 90% of them found once; the top ten carry 10% to 12%. Each participant's cohort was designated according to participant-reported clinical history. In the case of this clone: A junction boundary mismatches the germline segment, possibly from a read error.

This clonotype originated in a man aged 60-69 years who had recovered from COVID-19. The material sequenced was PBMCs or T cells enriched from blood (not recorded which). V and J are TRBV29-1 and TRBJ2-5; 12 bases map to TRBD2. The CDR3 DNA reads as TGCAGCGTTAAAGAGCTAGCGGGGGGGCCTGGTGAGACCCAGTACTTC. It yields the protein CSVKELAGGPGETQYF.